This is a list of T cell receptor beta chains from one sample in a study of cytomegalovirus exposure and HLA in healthy donors. Assay used: immunoSEQ multiplex PCR; TCRdb lists only in-frame clones, some missing. The sample holds around 150,000 clones; around 77% are singletons and the top ten take approximately 2%. The source material was PBMCs. The receptors shown here come from a man younger than 40 in good health and CMV-seronegative. The CDR3 runs from the conserved cysteine through the conserved F or W. Each record gives: V gene, J gene, CDR3 protein.

v_call: TRBV5-6
j_call: TRBJ2-7
cdr3_aa: CASSLASDEQYF

v_call: TRBV4-2
j_call: TRBJ1-3
cdr3_aa: CASSQEDRGLTSGNTIYF

v_call: TRBV29-1
j_call: TRBJ2-2
cdr3_aa: CSVGTGNTGELFF

v_call: TRBV5-1
j_call: TRBJ1-2
cdr3_aa: CASSVGKGARGYTF

v_call: TRBV7-9
j_call: TRBJ1-4
cdr3_aa: CASSLGGRGTEKLFF

v_call: TRBV28
j_call: TRBJ1-5
cdr3_aa: CASRLTGLNQPQHF

v_call: TRBV5-4
j_call: TRBJ1-5
cdr3_aa: CASSVGGRNQPQHF

v_call: TRBV7-6
j_call: TRBJ2-1
cdr3_aa: CASSRTSGSNYNEQFF

v_call: TRBV5-1
j_call: TRBJ1-4
cdr3_aa: CASSTGTGGWANEKLFF

v_call: TRBV20-1
j_call: TRBJ1-6
cdr3_aa: CSATLQGALHF

v_call: TRBV4-1
j_call: TRBJ2-7
cdr3_aa: CASSQVMGLSYEQYF

v_call: TRBV5-1
j_call: TRBJ2-1
cdr3_aa: CASSLGGLADEQFF

v_call: TRBV11-2
j_call: TRBJ2-1
cdr3_aa: CASSLSYNEQFF

v_call: TRBV5-1
j_call: TRBJ1-1
cdr3_aa: CASSRGQATEAFF

v_call: TRBV9
j_call: TRBJ1-4
cdr3_aa: CASSVGRLNEKLFF

v_call: TRBV5-1
j_call: TRBJ1-3
cdr3_aa: CASSLAEGATGNTIYF

v_call: TRBV27
j_call: TRBJ2-7
cdr3_aa: CASKDSLWGEQYF

v_call: TRBV4-1
j_call: TRBJ2-1
cdr3_aa: CASSQERIPAGSYNEQFF

v_call: TRBV6-1
j_call: TRBJ2-2
cdr3_aa: CASSAISRADPNTGELFF

v_call: TRBV29-1
j_call: TRBJ2-2
cdr3_aa: CSVEGGPSGLTGELFF

v_call: TRBV13
j_call: TRBJ2-1
cdr3_aa: CASGGSYNEQFF

v_call: TRBV15
j_call: TRBJ2-7
cdr3_aa: CATSRDIGTPSYEQYF

v_call: TRBV10-3
j_call: TRBJ1-5
cdr3_aa: CAISATGVNQPQHF

v_call: TRBV7-9
j_call: TRBJ2-5
cdr3_aa: CASSSPRETQYF

v_call: TRBV5-1
j_call: TRBJ2-2
cdr3_aa: CASSLGLQNFGELFF

v_call: TRBV19
j_call: TRBJ2-4
cdr3_aa: CASSSHPGQGDIQYF

v_call: TRBV5-5
j_call: TRBJ2-5
cdr3_aa: CASSLQRAALETQYF

v_call: TRBV10-2
j_call: TRBJ2-7
cdr3_aa: CASSRDRGHEQYF

v_call: TRBV7-9
j_call: TRBJ2-5
cdr3_aa: CASSLGATGRARETQYF

v_call: TRBV4-1
j_call: TRBJ2-5
cdr3_aa: CASSHLGLAGGQETQYF

v_call: TRBV27
j_call: TRBJ2-1
cdr3_aa: CASRGLDAYNEQFF

v_call: TRBV30
j_call: TRBJ2-1
cdr3_aa: CASRGGRAGSYNEQFF

v_call: TRBV28
j_call: TRBJ1-2
cdr3_aa: CASSLAGGGYGYTF

v_call: TRBV6-6
j_call: TRBJ2-7
cdr3_aa: CASSLQGLIYEQYF

v_call: TRBV28
j_call: TRBJ1-2
cdr3_aa: CATRRGSDNYGYTF

v_call: TRBV6-5
j_call: TRBJ1-1
cdr3_aa: CASSASQGGTEAFF

v_call: TRBV9
j_call: TRBJ2-1
cdr3_aa: CASSAGVEQFF

v_call: TRBV27
j_call: TRBJ2-7
cdr3_aa: CASSLSTGESYEQYF

v_call: TRBV29-1
j_call: TRBJ2-1
cdr3_aa: CSSLGSGTYNEQFF

v_call: TRBV5-1
j_call: TRBJ2-1
cdr3_aa: CASSLAGASGNNEQFF

v_call: TRBV5-1
j_call: TRBJ2-5
cdr3_aa: CASSRGTSGQETQYF

v_call: TRBV9
j_call: TRBJ2-1
cdr3_aa: CASSETGVAYNEQFF

v_call: TRBV7-7
j_call: TRBJ2-2
cdr3_aa: CASSLGRGRGSGELFF

v_call: TRBV9
j_call: TRBJ2-1
cdr3_aa: CASSALGLAGVDEQFF

v_call: TRBV28
j_call: TRBJ2-3
cdr3_aa: CASGSMGRFHDTQYF

v_call: TRBV6-4
j_call: TRBJ2-3
cdr3_aa: CASSGGSETDTQYF

v_call: TRBV2
j_call: TRBJ1-5
cdr3_aa: CASGGTAQSNQPQHF

v_call: TRBV28
j_call: TRBJ2-3
cdr3_aa: CATSTVRTDTQYF

v_call: TRBV5-8
j_call: TRBJ2-4
cdr3_aa: CASSLEQKNIQYF

v_call: TRBV5-1
j_call: TRBJ2-3
cdr3_aa: CASSLVPGLSTDTQYF

v_call: TRBV2
j_call: TRBJ2-3
cdr3_aa: CASMAALASDTQYF

v_call: TRBV10-3
j_call: TRBJ1-1
cdr3_aa: CAISGQRTEAFF

v_call: TRBV29-1
j_call: TRBJ1-1
cdr3_aa: CSVQRTEGTEAFF

v_call: TRBV29-1
j_call: TRBJ2-5
cdr3_aa: CSAQRDRGGETQYF

v_call: TRBV5-5
j_call: TRBJ1-2
cdr3_aa: CASSPLPTGDSYGYTF

v_call: TRBV27
j_call: TRBJ1-3
cdr3_aa: CASRAGQGGTIYF

v_call: TRBV6-1
j_call: TRBJ2-7
cdr3_aa: CASSEVGRGGTYEQYF

v_call: TRBV14
j_call: TRBJ2-7
cdr3_aa: CASSQQTSGRAYEQYF

v_call: TRBV9
j_call: TRBJ2-2
cdr3_aa: CASSVDTTGELFF

v_call: TRBV5-5
j_call: TRBJ2-7
cdr3_aa: CASSLAGAMTYEQYF